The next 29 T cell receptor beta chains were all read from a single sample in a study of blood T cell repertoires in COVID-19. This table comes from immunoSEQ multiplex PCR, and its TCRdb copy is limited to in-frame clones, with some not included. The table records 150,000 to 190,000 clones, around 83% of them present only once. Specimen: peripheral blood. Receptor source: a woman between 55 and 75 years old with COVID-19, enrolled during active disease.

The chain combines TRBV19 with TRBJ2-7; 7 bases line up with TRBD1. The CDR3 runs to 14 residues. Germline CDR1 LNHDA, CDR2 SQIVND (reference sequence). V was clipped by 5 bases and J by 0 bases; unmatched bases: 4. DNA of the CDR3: TGTGCCAGTAGTCCGGGACAGAGCTCCTACGAGCAGTACGTC. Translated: CASSPGQSSYEQYV.

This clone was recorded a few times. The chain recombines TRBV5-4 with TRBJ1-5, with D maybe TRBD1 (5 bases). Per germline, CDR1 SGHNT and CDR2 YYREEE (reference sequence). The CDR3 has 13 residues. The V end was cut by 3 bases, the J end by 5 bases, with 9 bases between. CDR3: CASSSGEYQPQHF. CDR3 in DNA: TGTGCCAGCAGCTCGGGGGAGTATCAGCCCCAGCATTTT.

The CDR3 coding sequence is TGTGCCAGCAGCCCCCAATGGGGCGGCAATCAGCCCCAGCATTTT. The encoded protein is CASSPQWGGNQPQHF. This chain joins TRBV11-2 and TRBJ1-5; weak D call: TRBD1 (5 bases). Germline CDR1 and CDR2: SGHAT and FQNNGV. The CDR3 is 15 amino acids. V was shortened by 5 bases and J by 2 bases, with 13 bases between the two germline ends. Combining the CDR3 with reference TRBV11-2 and TRBJ1-5 gives the whole variable domain EAGVAQSPRYKIIEKRQSVAFWCNPISGHATLYWYQQILGQGPKLLIQFQNNGVVDDSQLPKDRFSAERLKGVDSTLKIQPAKLEDSAVYLCASSPQWGGNQPQHFGDGTRLSIL.

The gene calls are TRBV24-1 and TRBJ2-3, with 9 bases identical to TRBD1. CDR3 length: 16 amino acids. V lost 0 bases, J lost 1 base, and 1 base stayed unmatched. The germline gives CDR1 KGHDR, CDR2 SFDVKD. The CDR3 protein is CATSDLRDRGTDTQYF. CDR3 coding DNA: TGTGCCACCAGTGATTTGAGGGACAGGGGCACAGATACGCAGTATTTT.

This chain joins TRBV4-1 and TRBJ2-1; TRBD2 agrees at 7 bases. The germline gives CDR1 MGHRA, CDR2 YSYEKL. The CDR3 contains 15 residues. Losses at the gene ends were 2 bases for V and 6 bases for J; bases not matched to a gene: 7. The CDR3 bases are TGCGCCAGCAGCCAAAACTGGGCTAGCGGCAATGAGCAGTTCTTC. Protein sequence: CASSQNWASGNEQFF.

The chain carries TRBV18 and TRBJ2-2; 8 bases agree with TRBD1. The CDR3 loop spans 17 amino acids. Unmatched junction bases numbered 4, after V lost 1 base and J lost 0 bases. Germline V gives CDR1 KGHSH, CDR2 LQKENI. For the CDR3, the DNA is TGTGCCAGCTCACCACAAGGGACAGGTCCGAACACCGGGGAGCTGTTTTTT. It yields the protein CASSPQGTGPNTGELFF.

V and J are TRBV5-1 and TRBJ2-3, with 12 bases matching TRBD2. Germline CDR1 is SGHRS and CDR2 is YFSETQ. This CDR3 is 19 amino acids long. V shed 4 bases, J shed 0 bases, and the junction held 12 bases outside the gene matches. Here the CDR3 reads CASSLGLAGIRSSTDTQYF. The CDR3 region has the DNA TGCGCCAGCAGCCTCGGACTAGCGGGGATCAGGTCTAGCACAGATACGCAGTATTTT.

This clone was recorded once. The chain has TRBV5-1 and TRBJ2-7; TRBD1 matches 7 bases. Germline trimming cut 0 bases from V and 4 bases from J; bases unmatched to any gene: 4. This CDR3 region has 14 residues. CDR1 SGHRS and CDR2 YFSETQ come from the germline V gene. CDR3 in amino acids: CASSLEGQPYEQYF. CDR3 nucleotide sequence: TGCGCCAGCAGCTTGGAGGGACAGCCTTACGAGCAGTACTTC.

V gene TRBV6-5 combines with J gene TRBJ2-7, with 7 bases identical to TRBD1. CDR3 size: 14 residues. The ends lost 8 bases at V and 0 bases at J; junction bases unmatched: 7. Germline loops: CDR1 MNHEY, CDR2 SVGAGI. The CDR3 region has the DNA TGTGCCAGCCGACGGGACAGTAGCTCCTACGAGCAGTACGTC. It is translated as CASRRDSSSYEQYV.

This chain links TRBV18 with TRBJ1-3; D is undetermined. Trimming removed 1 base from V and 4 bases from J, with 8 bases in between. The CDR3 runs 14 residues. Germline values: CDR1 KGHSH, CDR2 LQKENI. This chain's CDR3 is CASSPRQEGNTIYF. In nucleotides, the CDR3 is TGTGCCAGCTCACCACGACAAGAAGGAAACACCATATATTTT.

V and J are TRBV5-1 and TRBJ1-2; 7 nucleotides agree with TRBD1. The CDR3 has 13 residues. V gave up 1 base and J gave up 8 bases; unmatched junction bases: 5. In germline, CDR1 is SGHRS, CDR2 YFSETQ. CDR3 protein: CASSLTTGDGYTF. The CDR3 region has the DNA TGCGCCAGCAGCTTGACCACAGGGGACGGCTACACCTTC. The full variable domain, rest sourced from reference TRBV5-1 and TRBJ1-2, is KAGVTQTPRYLIKTRGQQVTLSCSPISGHRSVSWYQQTPGQGLQFLFEYFSETQRNKGNFPGRFSGRQFSNSRSEMNVSTLELGDSALYLCASSLTTGDGYTFGSGTRLTVV.

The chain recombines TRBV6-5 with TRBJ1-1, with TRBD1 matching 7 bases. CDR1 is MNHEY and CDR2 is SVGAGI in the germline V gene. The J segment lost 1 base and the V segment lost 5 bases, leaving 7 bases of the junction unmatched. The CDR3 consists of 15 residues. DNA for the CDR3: TGTGCCAGCAGTCAATCGGGACAGCCGAACACTGAAGCTTTCTTT. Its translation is CASSQSGQPNTEAFF.

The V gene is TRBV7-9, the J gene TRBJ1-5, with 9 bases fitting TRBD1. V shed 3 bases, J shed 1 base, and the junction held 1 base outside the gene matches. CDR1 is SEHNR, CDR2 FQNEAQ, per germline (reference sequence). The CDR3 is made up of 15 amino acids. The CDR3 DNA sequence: TGTGCCAGCAGCTTTGGACAGGGGAGCAATCAGCCCCAGCATTTT. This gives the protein CASSFGQGSNQPQHF.

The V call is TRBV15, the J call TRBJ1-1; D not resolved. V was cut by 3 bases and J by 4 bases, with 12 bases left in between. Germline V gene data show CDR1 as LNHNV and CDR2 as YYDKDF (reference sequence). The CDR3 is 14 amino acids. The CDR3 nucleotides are TGTGCCACCAGCAGGCCCAGGATCTCCACTGAAGCTTTCTTT. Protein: CATSRPRISTEAFF.

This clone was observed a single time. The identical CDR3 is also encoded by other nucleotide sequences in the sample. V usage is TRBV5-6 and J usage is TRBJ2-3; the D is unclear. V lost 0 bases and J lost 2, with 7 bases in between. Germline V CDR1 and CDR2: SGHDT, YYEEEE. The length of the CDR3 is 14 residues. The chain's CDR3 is CASSLAQSTDTQYF. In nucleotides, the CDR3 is TGTGCCAGCAGCTTGGCGCAGTCCACAGATACGCAGTATTTT.

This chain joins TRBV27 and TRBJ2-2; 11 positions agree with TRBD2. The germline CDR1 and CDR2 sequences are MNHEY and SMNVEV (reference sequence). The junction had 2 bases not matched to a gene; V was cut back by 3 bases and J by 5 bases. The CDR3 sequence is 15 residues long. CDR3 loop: CASSFTSGRTGELFF. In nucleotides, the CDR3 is TGTGCCAGCAGTTTTACTAGCGGGAGAACCGGGGAGCTGTTTTTT.

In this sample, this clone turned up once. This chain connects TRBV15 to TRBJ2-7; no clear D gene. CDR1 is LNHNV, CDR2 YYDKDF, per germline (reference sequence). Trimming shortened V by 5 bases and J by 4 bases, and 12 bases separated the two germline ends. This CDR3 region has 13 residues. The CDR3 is CATSPRQVYEQYV. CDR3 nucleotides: TGTGCCACCAGCCCCCGTCAGGTTTACGAGCAGTACGTC.

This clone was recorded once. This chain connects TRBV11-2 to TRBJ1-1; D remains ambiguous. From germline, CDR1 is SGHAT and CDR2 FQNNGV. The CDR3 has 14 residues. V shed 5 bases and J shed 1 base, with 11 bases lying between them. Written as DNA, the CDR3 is TGTGCCAGCAGCCCAAGACGGGGGAACACTGAAGCTTTCTTT. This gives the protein CASSPRRGNTEAFF.

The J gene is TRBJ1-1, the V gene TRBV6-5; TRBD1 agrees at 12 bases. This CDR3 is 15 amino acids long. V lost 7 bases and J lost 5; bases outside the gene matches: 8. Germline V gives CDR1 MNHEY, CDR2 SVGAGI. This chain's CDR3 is CASTRDRGLGTEAFF. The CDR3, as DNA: TGTGCCAGCACCAGGGACAGGGGGCTTGGTACTGAAGCTTTCTTT.

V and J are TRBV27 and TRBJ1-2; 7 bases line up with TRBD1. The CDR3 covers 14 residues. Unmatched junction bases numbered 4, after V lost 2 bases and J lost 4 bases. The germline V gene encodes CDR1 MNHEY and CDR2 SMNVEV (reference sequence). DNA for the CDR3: TGTGCCAGCAGTTTACAGGGGGAGGCCTATGGCTACACCTTC. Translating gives CASSLQGEAYGYTF.

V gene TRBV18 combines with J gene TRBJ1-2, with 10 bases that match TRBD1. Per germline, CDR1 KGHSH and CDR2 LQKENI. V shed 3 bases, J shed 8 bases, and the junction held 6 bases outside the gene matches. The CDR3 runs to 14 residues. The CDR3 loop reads CASSPRQGAEGYTF. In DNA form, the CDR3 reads TGTGCCAGCTCACCCCGACAGGGGGCAGAAGGCTACACCTTC.

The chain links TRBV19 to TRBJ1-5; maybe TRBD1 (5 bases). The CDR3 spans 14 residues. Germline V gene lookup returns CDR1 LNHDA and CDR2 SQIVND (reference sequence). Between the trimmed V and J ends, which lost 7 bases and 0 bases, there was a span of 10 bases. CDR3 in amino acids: CASTRQYSNQPQHF. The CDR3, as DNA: TGTGCCAGTACCCGACAGTATAGCAATCAGCCCCAGCATTTT.

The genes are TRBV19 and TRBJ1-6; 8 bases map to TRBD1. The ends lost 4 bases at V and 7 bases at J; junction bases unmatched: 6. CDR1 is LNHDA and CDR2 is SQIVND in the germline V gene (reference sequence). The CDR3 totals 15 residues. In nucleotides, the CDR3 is TGTGCCAGTAGTACGCAGGGGGCGAGGAATTCACCCCTCCACTTT. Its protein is CASSTQGARNSPLHF.

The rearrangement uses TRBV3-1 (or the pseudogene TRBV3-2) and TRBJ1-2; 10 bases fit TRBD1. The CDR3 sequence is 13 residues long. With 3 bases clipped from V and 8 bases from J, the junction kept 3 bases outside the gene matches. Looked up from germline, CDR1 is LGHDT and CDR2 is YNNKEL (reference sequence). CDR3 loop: CASSQGQGKGYTF. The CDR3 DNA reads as TGTGCCAGCAGCCAGGGACAGGGGAAAGGCTACACCTTC.

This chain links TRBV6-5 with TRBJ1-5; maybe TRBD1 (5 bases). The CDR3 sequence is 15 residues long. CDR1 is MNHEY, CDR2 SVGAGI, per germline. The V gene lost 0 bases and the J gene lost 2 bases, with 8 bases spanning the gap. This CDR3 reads CASSYSGRGNQPQHF. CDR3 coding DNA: TGTGCCAGCAGTTACTCAGGCAGGGGCAATCAGCCCCAGCATTTT.

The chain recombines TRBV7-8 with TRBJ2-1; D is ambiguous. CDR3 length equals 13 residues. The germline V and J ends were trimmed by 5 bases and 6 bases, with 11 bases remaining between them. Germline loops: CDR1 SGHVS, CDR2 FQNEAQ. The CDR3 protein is CASSLMVANEQFF. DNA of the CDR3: TGTGCCAGCAGCCTGATGGTGGCCAATGAGCAGTTCTTC.

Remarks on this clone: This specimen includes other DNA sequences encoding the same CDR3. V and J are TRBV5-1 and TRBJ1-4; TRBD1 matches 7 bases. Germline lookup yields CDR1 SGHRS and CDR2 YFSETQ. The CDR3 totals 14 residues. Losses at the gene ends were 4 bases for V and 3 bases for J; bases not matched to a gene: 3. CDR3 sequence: CASSPGGPNEKLFF. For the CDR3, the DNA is TGCGCCAGCAGCCCAGGGGGGCCTAATGAAAAACTGTTTTTT. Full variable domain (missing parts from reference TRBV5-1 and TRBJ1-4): KAGVTQTPRYLIKTRGQQVTLSCSPISGHRSVSWYQQTPGQGLQFLFEYFSETQRNKGNFPGRFSGRQFSNSRSEMNVSTLELGDSALYLCASSPGGPNEKLFFGSGTQLSVL.

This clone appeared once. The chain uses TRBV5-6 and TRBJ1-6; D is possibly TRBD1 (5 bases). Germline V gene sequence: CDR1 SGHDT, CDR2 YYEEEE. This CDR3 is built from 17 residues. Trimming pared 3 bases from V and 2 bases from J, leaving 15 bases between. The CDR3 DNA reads TGTGCCAGCAGCTCAAGAACGACAGCTCCCTATAATTCACCCCTCCACTTT. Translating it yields CASSSRTTAPYNSPLHF.

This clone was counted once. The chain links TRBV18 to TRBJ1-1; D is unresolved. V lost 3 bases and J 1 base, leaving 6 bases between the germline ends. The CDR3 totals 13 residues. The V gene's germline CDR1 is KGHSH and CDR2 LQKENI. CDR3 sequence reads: CASSPIQNTEAFF. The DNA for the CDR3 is TGTGCCAGCTCACCGATACAGAACACTGAAGCTTTCTTT. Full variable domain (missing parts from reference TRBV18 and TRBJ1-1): NAGVMQNPRHLVRRRGQEARLRCSPMKGHSHVYWYRQLPEEGLKFMVYLQKENIIDESGMPKERFSAEFPKEGPSILRIQQVVRGDSAAYFCASSPIQNTEAFFGQGTRLTVV.